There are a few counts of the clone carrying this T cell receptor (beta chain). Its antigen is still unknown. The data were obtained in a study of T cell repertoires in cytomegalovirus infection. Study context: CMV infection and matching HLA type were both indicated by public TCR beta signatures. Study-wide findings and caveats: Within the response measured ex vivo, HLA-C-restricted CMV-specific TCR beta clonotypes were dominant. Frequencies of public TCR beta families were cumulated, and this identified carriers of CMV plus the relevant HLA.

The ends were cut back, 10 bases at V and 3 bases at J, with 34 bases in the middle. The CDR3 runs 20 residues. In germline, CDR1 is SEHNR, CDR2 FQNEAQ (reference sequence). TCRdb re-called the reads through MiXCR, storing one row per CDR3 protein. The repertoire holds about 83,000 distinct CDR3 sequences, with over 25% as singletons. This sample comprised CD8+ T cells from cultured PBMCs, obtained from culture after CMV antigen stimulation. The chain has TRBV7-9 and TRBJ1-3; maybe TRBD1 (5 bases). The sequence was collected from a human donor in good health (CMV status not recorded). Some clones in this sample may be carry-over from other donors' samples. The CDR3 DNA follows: TGTGCCACCCATCGTAGTCCTCTTGGGACCCCGAACGTTGGTGGAAACACCATATATTTT. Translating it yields CATHRSPLGTPNVGGNTIYF.